This T cell receptor (beta chain) stems from a study of blood T cells in healthy people across ages. This clonotype was counted ten times or more. With a J-beta primer mix and a sample-barcoded 5' primer, a second PCR ran roughly 6 to 11 cycles. TCRdb reprocessed the 5' RACE reads with MiXCR, giving one entry per CDR3 protein. The sample yields approximately 810,000 distinct CDR3 sequences, about 30% seen once. V lost 4 bases to trimming and J lost 3 bases, with 10 bases between them. The CDR3 has 13 residues. Germline CDR1 WSHSY, CDR2 SAAADI. The chain carries TRBV10-2 and TRBJ2-7; D ambiguous. The clonotype originates from a woman at least 80 years old in good health. The specimen was blood. The DNA for the CDR3 is TGCGCCAGCAGTGCCCTGGGCTACTACGAGCAGTACTTC. It yields the protein CASSALGYYEQYF.